This TCR beta chain comes out of a study of blood T cell repertoires in COVID-19. Study-wide background: Samples taken during acute and convalescent COVID-19 were collected in the United States, Italy and Spain.

The germline gives CDR1 SGHNT, CDR2 YYREEE (reference sequence). This CDR3 region has 19 residues. With V trimmed by 2 bases and J by 8 bases, 14 bases remained unmatched. Profiling relied on immunoSEQ multiplex PCR, and the TCRdb table lists in-frame clones only, not all of them. The profile shows around 330,000 clones, around 89% of them singletons. The chain joins TRBV5-4 to TRBJ2-1; 15 bases align to TRBD2. Sequenced material: PBMCs or T cells enriched from blood (not recorded which). This sequence was found in a woman in her thirties or forties who had recovered from COVID-19. In nucleotides, the CDR3 is TGTGCCAGCAGCTTTAGTCCCGGGACTAGCGGGGGGCTGGAAGATGAGCAGTTCTTC. It specifies CASSFSPGTSGGLEDEQFF.